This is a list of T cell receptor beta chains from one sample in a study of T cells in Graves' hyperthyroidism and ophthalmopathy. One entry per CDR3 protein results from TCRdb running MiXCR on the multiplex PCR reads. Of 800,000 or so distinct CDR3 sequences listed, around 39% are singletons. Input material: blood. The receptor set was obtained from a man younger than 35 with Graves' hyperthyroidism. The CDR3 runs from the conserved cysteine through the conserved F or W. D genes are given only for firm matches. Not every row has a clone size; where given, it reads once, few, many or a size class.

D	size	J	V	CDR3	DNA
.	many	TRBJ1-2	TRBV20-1	CSAREPGRRGYTF	TGCAGTGCTAGAGAACCAGGGAGACGGGGCTACACCTTC
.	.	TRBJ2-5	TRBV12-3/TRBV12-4	CASNTRASGEETQYF	TGTGCCAGCAACACTAGGGCTTCTGGGGAAGAGACCCAGTACTTC
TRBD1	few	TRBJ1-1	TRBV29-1	CSVSPVIGDRERGWGMNTEAFF	TGCAGCGTCTCCCCAGTTATTGGGGACAGGGAGAGAGGATGGGGGATGAACACTGAAGCTTTCTTT
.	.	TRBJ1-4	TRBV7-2	CASSVAENEKLFF	TGTGCCAGCAGCGTAGCTGAGAATGAAAAACTGTTTTTT
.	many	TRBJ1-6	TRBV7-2	CASSLATVNSPLHF	TGTGCCAGCAGCTTAGCGACGGTTAATTCACCCCTCCACTTT
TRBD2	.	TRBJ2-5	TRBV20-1	CSARGAGGPKTQYF	TGCAGTGCTAGAGGGGCGGGAGGGCCCAAGACCCAGTACTTC
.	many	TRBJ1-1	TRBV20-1	CSARVRDTEAFF	TGCAGTGCTAGAGTCCGGGACACTGAAGCTTTCTTT
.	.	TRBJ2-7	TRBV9	CASSGGGQSPYEQYF	TGTGCCAGCAGCGGGGGGGGACAGTCCCCCTACGAGCAGTACTTC
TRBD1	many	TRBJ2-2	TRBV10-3	CAISAGTANTGELFF	TGTGCCATCAGTGCAGGGACAGCGAACACCGGGGAGCTGTTTTTT
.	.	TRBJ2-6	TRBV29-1	CSVGVSAGANVLTF	TGCAGCGTTGGGGTATCTGCCGGGGCCAACGTCCTGACTTTC